This T cell receptor (beta chain) was identified during a study of T cells in Graves' hyperthyroidism and ophthalmopathy. Study outcomes and limitations: The blood repertoire included most of the expanded thyroid clonotypes above 0.001. Median prediction lead before ophthalmopathy onset was around 7 months with the model.

Patients with uncontrolled infections, other autoimmune diseases, pregnancy or lactation were excluded. RNA transcripts provided the source from which TCR beta CDR3 regions were amplified. The HTBI set primed first-round TCR CDR3 RT-PCR. TCRdb reprocessed the multiplex PCR reads via MiXCR and lists one record per CDR3 protein. The data show about 350,000 distinct CDR3 sequences, 14% seen once. In germline, CDR1 is GTSNPN, CDR2 SVGIG (reference sequence). The J segment lost 7 bases and the V segment lost 1 base, leaving 4 bases of the junction unmatched. CDR3 size: 14 residues. This clonotype has only a few counts. As yet, its antigen is unknown.

This TCR was recovered from a woman in her twenties or thirties with Graves' hyperthyroidism. Material: blood. V and J are TRBV30 and TRBJ2-7; 13 bases align to TRBD2. The CDR3 nucleotides are TGTGCCTGGAGTGGGACTAGCGGGAGTCGGGAGCAGTACTTC. Translated: CAWSGTSGSREQYF.